Below, 26 T cell receptor beta chains from the same sample are listed, as sequenced in a study of blood T cell repertoires in COVID-19. Some clones are missing from TCRdb's copy, which holds only in-frame ones; the method was immunoSEQ multiplex PCR. The sample shows about 160,000 clones, 85% of them seen only once. The sample was peripheral blood. Receptor source: a human donor with acute or convalescent COVID-19. The donor label of this sample is uncertain.

J is TRBJ2-1 and V is TRBV7-2; 8 nucleotides agree with TRBD1. Germline trimming cut 2 bases from V and 5 bases from J; bases unmatched to any gene: 8. The CDR3 loop spans 16 amino acids. Looked up from germline, CDR1 is SGHTA and CDR2 is FQGNSA. The CDR3 DNA reads TGTGCCAGCAGCTTAAAGGGGACAGGTACTCACAATGAGCAGTTCTTC. This sequence encodes CASSLKGTGTHNEQFF. Filled out from reference TRBV7-2 and TRBJ2-1, the complete variable domain reads GAGVSQSPSNKVTEKGKDVELRCDPISGHTALYWYRQSLGQGLEFLIYFQGNSAPDKSGLPSDRFSAERTGGSVSTLTIQRTQQEDSAVYLCASSLKGTGTHNEQFFGPGTRLTVL.

The V gene is TRBV5-4, the J gene TRBJ2-1; 8 nucleotides align to TRBD2. Unmatched junction bases numbered 10, after V lost 3 bases and J lost 5 bases. The V gene's germline CDR1 is SGHNT and CDR2 YYREEE (reference sequence). There are 16 residues in the CDR3. The CDR3 region is CASSSPPAGDHNEQFF. CDR3 coding DNA: TGTGCCAGCAGCTCGCCCCCAGCGGGGGACCACAATGAGCAGTTCTTC.

The J gene is TRBJ2-1, the V gene TRBV29-1; tentative D call: TRBD2 (5 bases). The CDR3 consists of 14 residues. V was cut by 5 bases and J by 0 bases, with 11 bases left in between. Germline CDR1 SQVTM, CDR2 ANQGSEA. The CDR3 DNA reads as TGCAGCGTTCTAGTGGGGAGCTCCTACAATGAGCAGTTCTTC. Residues: CSVLVGSSYNEQFF.

The rearrangement joins TRBV19 to TRBJ1-5, with a possible D match to TRBD1 (5 bases). The germline V gene encodes CDR1 LNHDA and CDR2 SQIVND (reference sequence). The length of the CDR3 is 16 residues. V gave up 6 bases and J gave up 0 bases, with 15 bases separating them. CDR3 DNA sequence: TGTGCCAGTAGCCACTTTGGGGCCCTTAGCAATCAGCCCCAGCATTTT. This encodes CASSHFGALSNQPQHF.

The CDR3 reads CASRVSNTEAFF. As DNA, the CDR3 is TGCGCCAGCCGGGTATCGAACACTGAAGCTTTCTTT. The rearrangement joins TRBV5-1 to TRBJ1-1, with D hard to call. Trimming took 7 bases from V and 1 from J, leaving 8 bases between them. Germline CDR1 SGHRS, CDR2 YFSETQ. This CDR3 comprises 12 residues. Variable domain in full (rest from reference TRBV5-1 and TRBJ1-1): KAGVTQTPRYLIKTRGQQVTLSCSPISGHRSVSWYQQTPGQGLQFLFEYFSETQRNKGNFPGRFSGRQFSNSRSEMNVSTLELGDSALYLCASRVSNTEAFFGQGTRLTVV.

The CDR3 DNA sequence: TGTGCCAGCAGCCCCCAGGGAGGGGGAACTGGAAACACCATATATTTT. The encoded protein is CASSPQGGGTGNTIYF. J is TRBJ1-3 and V is TRBV5-6, with a possible D match to TRBD1 (6 bases). The V gene's germline CDR1 is SGHDT and CDR2 YYEEEE. The V and J ends lost 4 bases and 2 bases respectively, with 16 bases between them. The CDR3 totals 16 residues.

The chain recombines TRBV7-8 with TRBJ1-6; D uncertain. Trimming removed 5 bases at V and 10 bases at J, with 15 bases between. CDR3 length: 14 residues. Germline V gives CDR1 SGHVS, CDR2 FQNEAQ. CDR3 in amino acids: CASSPDGFRSPLHF. The CDR3 region has the DNA TGTGCCAGCAGCCCTGACGGGTTTCGATCACCCCTCCACTTT.

The chain employs TRBV5-1 and TRBJ2-2, with 7 bases identical to TRBD1. V gave up 7 bases and J gave up 0 bases; unmatched junction bases: 6. The CDR3 spans 15 residues. CDR1 is SGHRS, CDR2 YFSETQ, per germline. CDR3 sequence (DNA): TGCGCCAGCTTCGCCGGGACAGCGAACACCGGGGAGCTGTTTTTT. Translation gives CASFAGTANTGELFF.

The rearrangement links TRBV5-5 to TRBJ1-2, with TRBD1 identical over 7 bases. The germline V gene encodes CDR1 SGHKS and CDR2 YYEKEE (reference sequence). V was clipped by 0 bases and J by 4 bases; unmatched bases: 6. This CDR3 has 15 amino acids. CDR3 residues: CASSLEGQSPYGYTF. In nucleotides, the CDR3 is TGTGCCAGCAGCTTGGAGGGACAGTCACCCTATGGCTACACCTTC. The full variable domain, its missing parts supplied by reference TRBV5-5 and TRBJ1-2, is DAGVTQSPTHLIKTRGQQVTLRCSPISGHKSVSWYQQVLGQGPQFIFQYYEKEERGRGNFPDRFSARQFPNYSSELNVNALLLGDSALYLCASSLEGQSPYGYTFGSGTRLTVV.

The rearrangement links TRBV30 to TRBJ1-5; D is unclear. The V and J ends lost 0 bases and 3 bases respectively, with 9 bases between them. This CDR3 region has 14 residues. In germline, CDR1 is GTSNPN, CDR2 SVGIG (reference sequence). The CDR3 is CAWSVGQFNQPQHF. CDR3 sequence (DNA): TGTGCCTGGAGTGTTGGCCAGTTCAATCAGCCCCAGCATTTT.

The chain has TRBV28 and TRBJ1-1; no definite D call. Germline CDR1 and CDR2: MDHEN and SYDVKM. V gave up 6 bases and J gave up 8 bases, with 16 bases separating them. The CDR3 loop spans 13 amino acids. The CDR3, as DNA: TGTGCCAGCAGGCGGAGGGTTAGCGGGGAAGCTTTCTTT. Translation gives CASRRRVSGEAFF. Using reference TRBV28 and TRBJ1-1 for the parts outside the CDR3, the full variable domain is DVKVTQSSRYLVKRTGEKVFLECVQDMDHENMFWYRQDPGLGLRLIYFSYDVKMKEKGDIPEGYSVSREKKERFSLILESASTNQTSMYLCASRRRVSGEAFFGQGTRLTVV.

The chain is built from TRBV19 and TRBJ1-1; weak D call: TRBD1 (6 bases). This CDR3 has 14 amino acids. The V end was cut by 6 bases, the J end by 5 bases, with 16 bases between. Germline loops: CDR1 LNHDA, CDR2 SQIVND (reference sequence). CDR3 coding DNA: TGTGCCAGTAGCTTAACAGGGATGAGGACTGAAGCTTTCTTT. Protein product: CASSLTGMRTEAFF.

The chain carries TRBV6-5 and TRBJ1-2; unclear D gene. Trimming stripped 6 bases from V and 0 bases from J, with 11 bases between. The CDR3 is made up of 14 amino acids. CDR1 and CDR2 (germline): MNHEY, SVGAGI. DNA of the CDR3: TGTGCCAGCAGAGGGTTGAGGGCTAACTATGGCTACACCTTC. Translated, it gives CASRGLRANYGYTF.

V usage is TRBV18 and J usage is TRBJ1-1; 8 bases map to TRBD1. Germline V CDR1 and CDR2: KGHSH, LQKENI. V was clipped by 1 base and J by 0 bases; unmatched bases: 1. This CDR3 has 15 amino acids. The CDR3 is CASSPQGQVNTEAFF. The CDR3 DNA sequence: TGTGCCAGCTCACCACAGGGACAGGTGAACACTGAAGCTTTCTTT.

The chain's CDR3 is CASSPLRGGRGTQYF. The CDR3 bases are TGTGCCAGCAGCCCCCTCCGGGGGGGGCGAGGTACGCAGTATTTT. The V gene is TRBV7-6, the J gene TRBJ2-3, with 8 bases that match TRBD2. Germline loops: CDR1 SGHVS, CDR2 FNYEAQ. The CDR3 length is 15 residues. V was pared by 5 bases and J by 8 bases, with 12 bases of the junction left unmatched.

This chain joins TRBV10-3 and TRBJ1-2; D is undetermined. CDR1 is ENHRY, CDR2 SYGVKD, per germline. The CDR3 consists of 15 residues. V was clipped by 3 bases and J by 6 bases, with 17 bases between them. CDR3 sequence reads: CAISDGIGPWDGYTF. CDR3 coding DNA: TGTGCCATCAGTGATGGAATTGGGCCATGGGATGGCTACACCTTC.

This clone was found a few times. The genes are TRBV28 and TRBJ2-3, with D tentatively TRBD2 (5 bases). This CDR3 has 15 amino acids. Germline V lookup: CDR1 MDHEN, CDR2 SYDVKM. V was clipped by 11 bases and J by 4 bases, with 22 bases between them. The CDR3 protein is CASLEGSIGADTQYF. CDR3 coding DNA: TGTGCCTCTCTAGAGGGATCCATCGGTGCAGATACGCAGTATTTT.

This sequence joins TRBV18 and TRBJ2-7; TRBD1 matches 7 bases. The ends lost 3 bases at V and 2 bases at J; junction bases unmatched: 4. The germline V gene has CDR1 KGHSH and CDR2 LQKENI. This CDR3 spans 14 amino acids. In DNA, the CDR3 is TGTGCCAGCTCACCGGGACAGCTTGCCTACGAGCAGTACTTC. Translating it yields CASSPGQLAYEQYF.

The chain has TRBV5-1 and TRBJ1-5; tentatively, D is TRBD1 (5 bases). The ends were cut back, 3 bases at V and 5 bases at J, with 18 bases in the middle. The CDR3 runs to 16 residues. CDR1 is SGHRS and CDR2 is YFSETQ in the germline V gene. The CDR3 region is CASSSGPLGGDQPQHF. In nucleotides, the CDR3 is TGCGCCAGCAGCTCCGGTCCGTTAGGAGGGGATCAGCCCCAGCATTTT.

This clone was detected only once. This CDR3 is CASSDRGQETQYF. The CDR3 DNA reads TGTGCCAGCAGTGACAGGGGCCAAGAGACCCAGTACTTC. The chain uses TRBV7-3 and TRBJ2-5; TRBD1 matches at 8 bases. Germline V gene lookup returns CDR1 SGHTA and CDR2 FQGTGA. The ends lost 6 bases at V and 1 base at J; junction bases unmatched: 1. The CDR3 extends over 13 amino acids.

This chain links TRBV5-1 with TRBJ2-7; TRBD1 aligns across 7 bases. This CDR3 has 13 amino acids. The germline CDR1 and CDR2 sequences are SGHRS and YFSETQ. The junction had 3 bases not matched to a gene; V was cut back by 4 bases and J by 2 bases. The CDR3 protein is CASSQDRTYEQYF. CDR3 DNA: TGCGCCAGCAGCCAGGACAGGACCTACGAGCAGTACTTC.

This chain connects TRBV5-4 to TRBJ2-2, with TRBD1 as a possible D gene (6 bases). CDR1 and CDR2 (germline): SGHNT, YYREEE (reference sequence). The CDR3 covers 16 residues. Trimming took off 0 bases at V and 4 bases at J, with 13 bases between the two ends. In DNA form, the CDR3 reads TGTGCCAGCAGCTTGGCTCCCTCAGGGGTCACCGGGGAGCTGTTTTTT. Translation gives CASSLAPSGVTGELFF. The full variable domain, completed using reference TRBV5-4 and TRBJ2-2, is ETGVTQSPTHLIKTRGQQVTLRCSSQSGHNTVSWYQQALGQGPQFIFQYYREEENGRGNFPPRFSGLQFPNYSSELNVNALELDDSALYLCASSLAPSGVTGELFFGEGSRLTVL.

The rearrangement uses TRBV9 and TRBJ1-5, with D perhaps TRBD1 (5 bases). Deletions cut 0 bases from V and 1 base from J, with 5 bases between. Germline lookup yields CDR1 SGDLS and CDR2 YYNGEE. The CDR3 totals 14 residues. As DNA, the CDR3 is TGTGCCAGCAGCGTAGGACAGAGCAATCAGCCCCAGCATTTT. This translates into CASSVGQSNQPQHF. The variable domain in full, with the rest retrieved from reference TRBV9 and TRBJ1-5, is DSGVTQTPKHLITATGQRVTLRCSPRSGDLSVYWYQQSLDQGLQFLIQYYNGEERAKGNILERFSAQQFPDLHSELNLSSLELGDSALYFCASSVGQSNQPQHFGDGTRLSIL.

The rearrangement links TRBV18 to TRBJ1-4, with D possibly TRBD1 on 6 matching bases. Germline CDR1 reads KGHSH; CDR2 reads LQKENI. This CDR3 contains 16 residues. V lost 1 base to trimming and J lost 1 base, with 10 bases between them. CDR3 DNA sequence: TGTGCCAGCTCACCACTCAGCAGGGGAACTAATGAAAAACTGTTTTTT. Protein sequence: CASSPLSRGTNEKLFF.

The chain employs TRBV3-1 (or the pseudogene TRBV3-2) and TRBJ2-3; weak D call: TRBD2 (5 bases). CDR3 length: 12 amino acids. The germline V and J ends were trimmed by 4 bases and 6 bases, with 8 bases remaining between them. Germline CDR1 and CDR2: LGHDT and YNNKEL (reference sequence). CDR3 in DNA: TGTGCCAGCAGCCCGGAGGTCGATACGCAGTATTTT. Its translation: CASSPEVDTQYF.

The gene calls are TRBV5-8 and TRBJ1-4, with TRBD1 as a possible D gene (6 bases). The germline V and J ends were trimmed by 4 bases and 8 bases, with 21 bases remaining between them. The CDR3 length is 16 residues. Per germline, CDR1 SGHTS and CDR2 YDEGEE. The CDR3 reads CASSKRAGGGREKLFF. CDR3 bases: TGTGCCAGCAGCAAGCGGGCCGGGGGGGGCAGGGAAAAACTGTTTTTT.